The 21 T cell receptor beta chains below all came from one sample that was sequenced in a study of Ad26.COV2.S vaccination and SARS-CoV-2 variants. The sample's treatment: 15 to 20 received Ad26.COV2.S at low or high dose, single or two shots; a few received placebo; per-sample allocation not given. The samples were gathered on day 63 after the first injection of vaccine or placebo. Using immunoSEQ multiplex PCR, the repertoire was profiled, and TCRdb retains in-frame clones only, with some absent. The sample carries around 300,000 clones, about 88% recorded once. The sample was peripheral blood, taken in a trial of Ad26.COV2.S vaccine versus placebo. Every receptor here comes from a person between 18 and 65 years old who received the Ad26.COV2.S COVID-19 vaccine or a placebo.

This chain uses TRBV24-1 with TRBJ2-3, with no clear D. This CDR3 region has 14 residues. V was pared by 9 bases and J by 0 bases, with 12 bases between. In germline, CDR1 is KGHDR, CDR2 SFDVKD. The CDR3 DNA reads as TGTGCCACCGCTAGTCCGGGTAGCACAGATACGCAGTATTTT. It translates to CATASPGSTDTQYF.

The genes are TRBV27 and TRBJ1-1; 7 bases align to TRBD1. J lost 4 bases, V lost 1 base, and 9 bases had no gene match. Germline lookup yields CDR1 MNHEY and CDR2 SMNVEV (reference sequence). This CDR3 region has 16 residues. DNA for the CDR3: TGTGCCAGCAGTTTATGGGCAGGGGGATCGAGCACTGAAGCTTTCTTT. This translates into CASSLWAGGSSTEAFF.

The chain combines TRBV7-9 with TRBJ2-7; no definite D call. The CDR3 loop spans 13 amino acids. V was shortened by 2 bases and J by 1 base, with 6 bases between the two germline ends. Per the germline V gene, CDR1 is SEHNR and CDR2 is FQNEAQ (reference sequence). CDR3 in amino acids: CASSLIPSYEQYF. The CDR3 nucleotides read TGTGCCAGCAGCTTAATCCCTTCCTACGAGCAGTACTTC.

The V call is TRBV7-6, the J call TRBJ2-2; D gene uncertain. The germline V and J ends were trimmed by 1 base and 6 bases, with 15 bases remaining between them. The germline gives CDR1 SGHVS, CDR2 FNYEAQ. The CDR3 totals 16 residues. DNA of the CDR3: TGTGCCAGCAGCTTAGTACCCGGATCAGACCCCGGGGAGCTGTTTTTT. It yields the protein CASSLVPGSDPGELFF.

The chain recombines TRBV7-2 with TRBJ2-5, with 7 nucleotides matching TRBD2. The CDR3 has 15 amino acids. The V segment lost 2 bases and the J segment 5 bases; nucleotides outside the gene matches: 8. The germline CDR1 and CDR2 sequences are SGHTA and FQGNSA. The CDR3 here is CASSLMGREFETQYF. Written as DNA, the CDR3 is TGTGCCAGCAGCTTAATGGGGCGGGAGTTTGAGACCCAGTACTTC.

This clone has a single count. Other DNA sequences within the sample encode an identical CDR3. The rearrangement links TRBV27 to TRBJ1-5; 8 bases match TRBD1. The V segment lost 5 bases and the J segment 4 bases; nucleotides outside the gene matches: 4. In germline, CDR1 is MNHEY, CDR2 SMNVEV (reference sequence). The CDR3 spans 14 residues. As DNA, the CDR3 is TGTGCCAGCAGTCTACAGGGGGGTAATCAGCCCCAGCATTTT. Residues: CASSLQGGNQPQHF.

The chain is built from TRBV20-1 and TRBJ2-3; D is undetermined. CDR3 length: 11 residues. Germline V CDR1 and CDR2: DFQATT, SNEGSKA (reference sequence). Trimming took 6 bases from V and 4 from J, leaving 8 bases between them. CDR3 sequence reads: CSAEFADTQYF. DNA for the CDR3: TGCAGTGCCGAGTTTGCAGATACGCAGTATTTT.

This clone was found once. Since a far larger clone is one base different, this is likely a read error. The chain joins TRBV12-3 or TRBV12-4 to TRBJ2-3; 8 nucleotides agree with TRBD2. The CDR3 length is 12 residues. The CDR3: CARSRGGDTQYF. The CDR3 coding sequence is TGTGCCCGCAGTCGGGGGGGGGATACGCAGTATTTT.

The V gene is TRBV19, the J gene TRBJ2-7, with D tentatively TRBD1 (5 bases). Trimming stripped 6 bases from V and 2 bases from J, with 17 bases between. The germline V gene encodes CDR1 LNHDA and CDR2 SQIVND (reference sequence). The CDR3 consists of 15 residues. The CDR3 loop reads CASRLTATTPYEQYF. In DNA form, the CDR3 reads TGTGCCAGTAGGCTGACAGCCACAACACCCTACGAGCAGTACTTC. Combining the CDR3 with reference TRBV19 and TRBJ2-7 gives the whole variable domain DGGITQSPKYLFRKEGQNVTLSCEQNLNHDAMYWYRQDPGQGLRLIYYSQIVNDFQKGDIAEGYSVSREKKESFPLTVTSAQKNPTAFYLCASRLTATTPYEQYFGPGTRLTVT.

The chain uses TRBV4-2 and TRBJ1-1; D unresolved. The CDR3 loop spans 15 amino acids. The germline gives CDR1 LGHNA, CDR2 YNFKEQ. Trimming shortened V by 1 base and J by 0 bases, and 9 bases separated the two germline ends. For the CDR3, the DNA is TGTGCCAGCAGCCAAGGCGGGTTCTTGAACACTGAAGCTTTCTTT. Translated, it gives CASSQGGFLNTEAFF.

This chain uses TRBV6-6 with TRBJ2-7; 12 positions match TRBD2. Germline values: CDR1 MNHNY, CDR2 SVGAGI (reference sequence). This CDR3 region has 16 residues. Trimming took 5 bases from V and 3 from J; bases not matched to a gene: 8. The CDR3 is CASSKPGLAGFYEQYF. The DNA for the CDR3 is TGTGCCAGCAGTAAACCGGGACTAGCGGGTTTCTACGAGCAGTACTTC.

The J gene is TRBJ2-1, the V gene TRBV11-2, with D possibly being TRBD1 (6 bases). The CDR3 has 15 residues. Germline loops: CDR1 SGHAT, CDR2 FQNNGV. V was cut by 6 bases and J by 5 bases, with 17 bases left in between. The CDR3 DNA follows: TGTGCCAGCAGTAAAAGGACAGAGCTGAACAATGAGCAGTTCTTC. Its translation: CASSKRTELNNEQFF.

The V gene is TRBV15, the J gene TRBJ1-2; D unresolved. Germline V gene lookup returns CDR1 LNHNV and CDR2 YYDKDF (reference sequence). V lost 1 base, J lost 5 bases, and 11 bases lay in between. The CDR3 runs 14 residues. Here the CDR3 DNA reads TGTGCCACCAGCAGAGTGGGTGAGAGATATGGCTACACCTTC. It encodes CATSRVGERYGYTF. Full variable domain (rest looked up from reference TRBV15 and TRBJ1-2): DAMVIQNPRYQVTQFGKPVTLSCSQTLNHNVMYWYQQKSSQAPKLLFHYYDKDFNNEADTPDNFQSRRPNTSFCFLDIRSPGLGDTAMYLCATSRVGERYGYTFGSGTRLTVV.

The chain has TRBV3-1 (or the pseudogene TRBV3-2) and TRBJ2-3; 9 bases line up with TRBD2. Germline CDR1 is LGHDT and CDR2 is YNNKEL (reference sequence). After removal of 2 bases from V and 6 bases from J, the junction contained 6 bases not matched to a gene. The CDR3 is made up of 15 amino acids. CDR3 region: CASSQRREGGDTQYF. CDR3 nucleotides: TGTGCCAGCAGCCAACGGCGGGAGGGCGGGGATACGCAGTATTTT.

This sequence joins TRBV10-2 and TRBJ2-2, with D possibly TRBD2 on 5 matching bases. V lost 10 bases and J lost 10, with 13 bases in between. The CDR3 contains 11 residues. Per the germline V gene, CDR1 is WSHSY and CDR2 is SAAADI. CDR3 in DNA: TGCGCCACGAGGGTTGTGGAGGAGCTGTTTTTT. It yields the protein CATRVVEELFF.

The V call is TRBV30, the J call TRBJ1-4, with 8 positions matching TRBD1. CDR3 length equals 13 residues. The germline CDR1 and CDR2 sequences are GTSNPN and SVGIG (reference sequence). V lost 8 bases and J lost 4; bases outside the gene matches: 6. The CDR3 DNA sequence: TGTGCCGCGCCAGGACAGGGTAATGAAAAACTGTTTTTT. It encodes CAAPGQGNEKLFF.

The rearrangement links TRBV12-3 or TRBV12-4 to TRBJ1-5; weak D call: TRBD1 (6 bases). The CDR3 has 13 amino acids. The germline V and J ends were trimmed by 5 bases and 5 bases, with 10 bases remaining between them. CDR3 sequence reads: CASSPDRDQPQHF. In DNA form, the CDR3 reads TGTGCCAGCAGTCCGGACAGAGATCAGCCCCAGCATTTT.

The rearrangement uses TRBV7-3 and TRBJ2-1, with 9 bases that match TRBD2. J lost 10 bases, V lost 5 bases, and 15 bases had no gene match. There are 16 residues in the CDR3. Germline loops: CDR1 SGHTA, CDR2 FQGTGA. CDR3 sequence: CASSLKSSGGILEQFF. Written as DNA, the CDR3 is TGTGCCAGCAGCCTTAAGTCGAGCGGGGGGATTTTGGAGCAGTTCTTC.

The chain carries TRBV12-5 and TRBJ1-5, with 7 bases that match TRBD1. This CDR3 spans 14 amino acids. The germline V gene encodes CDR1 LGHNT and CDR2 FRNRAP. The V gene end was trimmed by 2 bases and the J gene end by 4 bases; junction bases not matched to a gene: 2. DNA for the CDR3: TGTGCTAGTGGTTTGTCAGGGGGTAATCAGCCCCAGCATTTT. It specifies CASGLSGGNQPQHF.

The chain recombines TRBV9 with TRBJ2-2, with D hard to call. The V gene's germline CDR1 is SGDLS and CDR2 YYNGEE. The CDR3 runs to 14 residues. Trimming removed 0 bases from V and 4 bases from J, with 7 bases in between. CDR3 DNA: TGTGCCAGCAGCGTAGGCACAGTCACCGGGGAGCTGTTTTTT. This translates into CASSVGTVTGELFF.

This rearrangement joins TRBV4-2 to TRBJ2-1, with D uncertain. Germline CDR1 LGHNA, CDR2 YNFKEQ. With 1 base removed from V and 8 bases from J, the gap between germline ends came to 6 bases. This CDR3 has 12 amino acids. The CDR3 is CASSQAIDEQFF. In DNA form, the CDR3 reads TGTGCCAGCAGCCAAGCTATAGATGAGCAGTTCTTC.